This T cell receptor (beta chain) derives from a study of blood T cell repertoires in COVID-19. Study as a whole: Both acute and convalescent COVID-19 samples were obtained from the United States, Italy and Spain. Sources were T cells, B-cell-depleted T cells, or PBMCs; the material itself was cDNA or gDNA.

In germline, CDR1 is SGHRS, CDR2 YFSETQ. V was pared by 4 bases and J by 3 bases, with 9 bases of the junction left unmatched. This CDR3 is built from 15 residues. Repertoires were generated with immunoSEQ multiplex PCR, while TCRdb's copy carries only in-frame clones and drops some. Counted here are 96,000 or so clones, over 75% occurring once; the ten biggest clones make up just under 3%. The specimen sequenced was peripheral blood. The chain recombines TRBV5-1 with TRBJ1-1; 7 nucleotides agree with TRBD1. The sequence came from a woman aged 80 or over with acute or convalescent COVID-19. Written as DNA, the CDR3 is TGCGCCAGCAGCCCCGGGACAGTTCTGGACACTGAAGCTTTCTTT. Translating it yields CASSPGTVLDTEAFF. Combining the CDR3 with reference TRBV5-1 and TRBJ1-1 gives the whole variable domain KAGVTQTPRYLIKTRGQQVTLSCSPISGHRSVSWYQQTPGQGLQFLFEYFSETQRNKGNFPGRFSGRQFSNSRSEMNVSTLELGDSALYLCASSPGTVLDTEAFFGQGTRLTVV.